This T cell receptor beta chain comes out of a study of identical twins. Broader study findings: Twins shared beta out-of-frame sequences in excess, but this excess was weaker. Cord blood beta clonotypes present at high abundance carried fewer insertions; no such pattern appeared in memory repertoires.

With template switching, a universal primer site was added, and the cDNA carried unique molecular identifiers. TCRdb reanalysed the 5' RACE reads using MiXCR and keeps one entry per CDR3 protein. The sample yields approximately 700,000 distinct CDR3 sequences, around 6.1% seen once. With regard to this clonotype: Its antigen is not identified.

With 1 base clipped from V and 0 bases from J, the junction kept 8 bases outside the gene matches. The germline gives CDR1 MGHRA, CDR2 YSYEKL. This CDR3 spans 18 amino acids. The sequence was obtained from a man younger than 35 in good health. The sequencing sample was made of naive T cells sorted from blood. The chain uses TRBV4-1 and TRBJ2-2, with 7 bases identical to TRBD2. CDR3 residues: CASSQVVILAANTGELFF. The CDR3 DNA reads as TGCGCCAGCAGCCAAGTCGTGATCCTAGCGGCGAACACCGGGGAGCTGTTTTTT.